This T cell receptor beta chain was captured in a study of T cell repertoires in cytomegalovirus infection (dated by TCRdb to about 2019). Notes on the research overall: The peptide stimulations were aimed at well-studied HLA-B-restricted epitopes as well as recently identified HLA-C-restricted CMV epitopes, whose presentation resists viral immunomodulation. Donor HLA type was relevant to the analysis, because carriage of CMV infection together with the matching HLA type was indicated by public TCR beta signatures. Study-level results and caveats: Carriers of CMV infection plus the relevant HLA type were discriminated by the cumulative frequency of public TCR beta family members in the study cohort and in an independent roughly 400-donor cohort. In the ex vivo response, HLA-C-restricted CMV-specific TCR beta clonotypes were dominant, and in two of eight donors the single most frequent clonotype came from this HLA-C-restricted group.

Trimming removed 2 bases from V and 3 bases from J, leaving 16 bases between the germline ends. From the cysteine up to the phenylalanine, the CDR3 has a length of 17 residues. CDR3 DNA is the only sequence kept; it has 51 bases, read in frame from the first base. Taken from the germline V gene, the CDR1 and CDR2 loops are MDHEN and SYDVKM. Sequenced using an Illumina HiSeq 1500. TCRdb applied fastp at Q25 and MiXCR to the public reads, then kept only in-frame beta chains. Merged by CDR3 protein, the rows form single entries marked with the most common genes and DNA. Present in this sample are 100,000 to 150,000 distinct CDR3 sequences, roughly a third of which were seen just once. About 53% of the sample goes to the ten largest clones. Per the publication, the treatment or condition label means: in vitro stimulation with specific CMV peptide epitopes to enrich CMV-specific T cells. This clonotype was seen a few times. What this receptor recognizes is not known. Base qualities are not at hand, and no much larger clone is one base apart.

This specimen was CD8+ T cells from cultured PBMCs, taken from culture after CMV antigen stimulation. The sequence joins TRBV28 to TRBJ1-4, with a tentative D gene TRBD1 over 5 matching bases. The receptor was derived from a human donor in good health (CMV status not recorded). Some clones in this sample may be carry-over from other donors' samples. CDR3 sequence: CASSLPLRDLPNEKLFF. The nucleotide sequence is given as TGTGCCAGCAGTTTACCACTCCGGGACCTACCTAATGAAAAACTGTTTTTT.